This T cell receptor beta chain was obtained from a study of healthy donors' naive CD4 and CD8 T cells. CDR1 and CDR2 (germline): SQVTM, ANQGSEA. Between the trimmed V and J ends, which lost 3 bases and 1 base, there was a span of 8 bases. The CDR3 is 13 residues long. TCR libraries were built from approximately 0.45 ug of total RNA by linear amplification. Each CDR3 protein is one row after TCRdb ran MiXCR on the reads. The table records approximately 180,000 distinct CDR3 sequences, nearly 75% of them present only once. The sequenced sample was naive CD4+ and CD8+ T cells sorted from blood, pooled from several donors. The rearrangement joins TRBV29-1 to TRBJ2-3; D not certain. This clonotype was obtained from a pool of human donors in good health; the sample pools cells from several healthy donors. CDR3 protein: CSVDLGGTDTQYF. DNA of the CDR3: TGCAGCGTTGACCTTGGAGGCACAGATACGCAGTATTTT.